This T cell receptor (beta chain) was sequenced for a study of blood T cells in healthy people across ages. All donors came from Russia, were Caucasian and healthy, and spanned ages roughly 6 to 100. Peripheral blood was drawn, around 9.4 milliliters per donor. A second roughly 7 to 12 cycle PCR used barcoded and J-beta primers. Each cDNA molecule was tagged by a template-switch adaptor with 12 random nucleotides. MiXCR, run by TCRdb on the 5' RACE reads, gives a single entry per CDR3 protein. The table records about 1,800,000 distinct CDR3 sequences, 28% of them present only once. Germline V gene data show CDR1 as PRHDT and CDR2 as FYEKMQ (reference sequence). This CDR3 contains 15 residues.

Sequencing was done on a sample of blood. This chain joins TRBV13 and TRBJ2-4; 8 bases are a match to TRBD1. The end of the DNA is better explained by TRBJ2-7, so the J call may be wrong. The clonotype was recovered from a woman aged 25 to 45 in good health. As DNA, the CDR3 is TGTGCCAGCAGCTCCGGGACAGGTCGACCGTACGAGCAGTACTTC. Amino acids: CASSSGTGRPYEQYF.